This is a list of T cell receptor beta chains from one sample in a study of response to subunit inactivated influenza vaccine. TCRdb called the RT-PCR reads again in MiXCR, with one record for every CDR3 protein. Among 500,000 to 600,000 distinct CDR3 sequences listed, approximately 14% were seen once. The input for sequencing was PBMCs from blood, taken roughly 12 days after vaccination. These receptor sequences come from a man aged 45-65 years who received an inactivated influenza vaccine. Each CDR3 is given with its conserved first and last residue. Fields, in order: V gene, J gene, clone size, D gene, CDR3 DNA, CDR3 protein. D genes are given only for firm matches. Clone size is stated in some rows and not others, as once, few, many or a class when expanded.

>TRBV12-3/TRBV12-4|TRBJ1-1|NA|NA
TGTGCCAGCAGCGGAGGGACCACAGGGAACACTGAAGCTTTCTTT
CASSGGTTGNTEAFF
>TRBV4-1|TRBJ2-1|NA|TRBD1
TGCGCCAGCAGCCCCCAAGGATGGACAGGGACGGGGTACAATGAGCAGTTCTTC
CASSPQGWTGTGYNEQFF
>TRBV21-1|TRBJ2-3|few|NA
TGTGCCAGCAGCAGGCACCACAATACAGATACGCAGTATTTT
CASSRHHNTDTQYF
>TRBV24-1|TRBJ2-3|few|TRBD1
TGTGCCACCAGTGAGATACAGGGGGGCACGCAGTATTTT
CATSEIQGGTQYF
>TRBV6-1|TRBJ1-5|NA|TRBD1
TGTGCCAGCAGGCTTTCGGCCCGACAGGGGCATCAGCCCCAGCATTTT
CASRLSARQGHQPQHF
>TRBV12-3/TRBV12-4|TRBJ1-1|NA|NA
TGTGCCAGCACCCCTGGGGGGGAAGGTCGATGGGCTTTCTTT
CASTPGGEGRWAFF
>TRBV7-6|TRBJ1-1|few|NA
TGTGCCAGCAGCCCAGCGGACATTATGAACACTGAAGCTTTCTTT
CASSPADIMNTEAFF
>TRBV18|TRBJ2-1|few|NA
TGTGCCAGCTCACCCGAGTTGCAGAATGAGCAGTTCTTC
CASSPELQNEQFF
>TRBV28|TRBJ2-5|many|TRBD1
TGTGCCAGCACCGTATTGGGGGACAGGGAAGAGACCCAGTACTTC
CASTVLGDREETQYF
>TRBV4-3|TRBJ2-3|NA|TRBD2
TGCGCCAGCAGCCAAGAGACTAGCGGGGGGGCGGGTGCCGATACGCAGTATTTT
CASSQETSGGAGADTQYF
>TRBV7-6|TRBJ2-3|NA|TRBD2
TGTGCCAGCAGCTCCAATAGCGGGAGGGCAGTAGGAACTTGGAGTACGCAGTATTTT
CASSSNSGRAVGTWSTQYF
>TRBV20-1|TRBJ2-7|few|NA
TGCAGTGCTAGACTCGTGACTAGTTTTCAGGAGCAGTACTTC
CSARLVTSFQEQYF
>TRBV12-3/TRBV12-4|TRBJ1-1|NA|NA
TGTGCCAGCAGTTTAACAGAGACGAACACTGAAGCTTTCTTT
CASSLTETNTEAFF
>TRBV5-1|TRBJ1-4|NA|TRBD1
TGCGCCAGCAGCCCCCGGACAGGGGCAACTAATGAAAAACTGTTTTTT
CASSPRTGATNEKLFF
>TRBV6-1|TRBJ2-1|many|TRBD2
TGTGCCAGCAGCGGGAGCGGGAGCCCCTACAATGAGCAGTTCTTC
CASSGSGSPYNEQFF
>TRBV28|TRBJ2-7|few|NA
TGTGCCAGCAGCCCAGTTCTCACCTACGAGCAGTACTTC
CASSPVLTYEQYF
>TRBV28|TRBJ1-1|few|NA
TGTGCCAGCAGCACCCATGTCGGGGTGTACACTGAAGCTTTCTTT
CASSTHVGVYTEAFF
>TRBV20-1|TRBJ1-5|few|NA
TGCAGTGCTAGAGTGAGTCGGGGCAATCAGCCCCAGCATTTT
CSARVSRGNQPQHF
>TRBV7-9|TRBJ2-2|NA|NA
TGTGCCAGCAGCGGACTCCAGGGGGGGCCTGAGACCGGGGAGCTGTTTTTT
CASSGLQGGPETGELFF
>TRBV20-1|TRBJ2-7|NA|NA
TGCAGTGCTAGAGTGAGGAGGGGGACAGTCGTTGAGCAGTACTTC
CSARVRRGTVVEQYF
>TRBV10-3|TRBJ2-7|few|NA
TGTGCCATCAGTGAAGACAGAGTCTACGAGCAGTACTTC
CAISEDRVYEQYF
>TRBV2|TRBJ2-5|few|TRBD2
TGTGCCAGTGCGGGAGCCCGAGGCCAAGAGACCCAGTACTTC
CASAGARGQETQYF
>TRBV12-5|TRBJ2-3|few|NA
TGTGCTAGTGGTTATGCTAGCGCATCAGATACGCAGTATTTT
CASGYASASDTQYF
>TRBV12-3/TRBV12-4|TRBJ1-4|many|NA
TGTGCCAGCAGTCCCAGTGCTTTTGAAAAACTGTTTTTT
CASSPSAFEKLFF
>TRBV9|TRBJ2-7|many|NA
TGTGCCAGCAGCGTAGGATGGGGGCTGAACGAGCAGTACTTC
CASSVGWGLNEQYF
>TRBV24-1|TRBJ2-5|many|NA
TGTGCCACCAGTGACTCCTTCGGGGGCTCAGAGACCCAGTACTTC
CATSDSFGGSETQYF